The 14 T cell receptor beta chains reported below all come from one sample, sequenced in a study of T cell responses to AZD1222 COVID-19 vaccine. Here immunoSEQ multiplex PCR was the method, and the copy in TCRdb shows in-frame clones only, minus some. This sample has some 130,000 clones; about 80% occur once, and the top ten carry roughly 4.3%. Sequences were derived from peripheral blood, sampled on day 0 of AZD1222 vaccination. The receptors come from an adult in good health.

V usage is TRBV5-1 and J usage is TRBJ2-1; 9 bases are shared with TRBD1. The germline V gene has CDR1 SGHRS and CDR2 YFSETQ. The CDR3 consists of 16 residues. Losses at the gene ends were 0 bases for V and 7 bases for J; bases not matched to a gene: 8. In DNA form, the CDR3 reads TGCGCCAGCAGCTTGGTCGGGACAGGGTTTGTTAATGAGCAGTTCTTC. Translation: CASSLVGTGFVNEQFF.

This clone was seen only once. The chain is built from TRBV6-2 or TRBV6-3 and TRBJ1-5; 10 bases agree with TRBD1. Germline assignment: CDR1 MNHEY and CDR2 SVGEGT. The V and J ends lost 2 bases and 10 bases, in that order; junction bases with no gene match: 14. The CDR3 runs 17 residues. This CDR3 is CASSYAQTGTGVFPQHF. Written as DNA, the CDR3 is TGTGCCAGCAGTTACGCGCAAACCGGGACAGGGGTCTTTCCCCAGCATTTT.

J is TRBJ2-1 and V is TRBV5-6, with TRBD1 as a possible D gene (6 bases). The CDR3 has 13 residues. CDR1 SGHDT and CDR2 YYEEEE come from the germline V gene. Trimming pared 5 bases from V and 4 bases from J, leaving 10 bases between. The CDR3 region is CASRADRYNEQFF. CDR3 sequence (DNA): TGTGCCAGCAGGGCGGACAGATACAATGAGCAGTTCTTC. Based on the CDR3 plus reference TRBV5-6 and TRBJ2-1, the full variable domain is DAGVTQSPTHLIKTRGQQVTLRCSPKSGHDTVSWYQQALGQGPQFIFQYYEEEERQRGNFPDRFSGHQFPNYSSELNVNALLLGDSALYLCASRADRYNEQFFGPGTRLTVL.

This clone has just one count. Here the CDR3 reads CASSIEHNTEAFF. The DNA of the CDR3 is TGTGCCAGTAGTATAGAACATAACACTGAAGCTTTCTTT. J is TRBJ1-1 and V is TRBV19, with D uncertain. V was clipped by 0 bases and J by 2 bases, with 4 bases between them. This CDR3 comprises 13 residues. CDR1 LNHDA and CDR2 SQIVND come from the germline V gene (reference sequence).

This chain links TRBV12-3 or TRBV12-4 with TRBJ1-6; the D is unclear. The CDR3 has 13 amino acids. V was cut by 1 base and J by 11 bases, with 9 bases left in between. The CDR3 nucleotides are TGTGCCAGCAGTTTAGATGAGAATACACCCCTCCACTTT. Its translation: CASSLDENTPLHF.

The V call is TRBV28, the J call TRBJ1-1, with D tentatively TRBD1 (5 bases). CDR1 and CDR2 from the germline V gene are MDHEN and SYDVKM. Trimming took off 9 bases at V and 5 bases at J, with 16 bases between the two ends. This CDR3 region has 13 residues. The DNA of the CDR3 is TGTGCCAGTGTGGGAGGGGTGGGGACTGAAGCTTTCTTT. It translates to CASVGGVGTEAFF.

The rearrangement uses TRBV11-2 and TRBJ1-5; TRBD1 agrees at 12 bases. Looked up from germline, CDR1 is SGHAT and CDR2 is FQNNGV. With 1 base clipped from V and 3 bases from J, the junction kept 10 bases outside the gene matches. The length of the CDR3 is 19 residues. CDR3 sequence reads: CASSLGLGDRGPLNQPQHF. The CDR3 bases are TGTGCCAGCAGCTTAGGTTTAGGGGACAGGGGGCCCCTCAATCAGCCCCAGCATTTT.

In DNA, the CDR3 is TGTGCCAGCAGCTTCACTACAGGGTTGAGCTTCAACAATGAGCAGTTCTTC. It encodes CASSFTTGLSFNNEQFF. The rearrangement uses TRBV7-9 and TRBJ2-1; tentative D call: TRBD1 (6 bases). This CDR3 comprises 17 residues. Germline V CDR1 and CDR2: SEHNR, FQNEAQ (reference sequence). The V and J ends lost 3 bases and 5 bases respectively, with 20 bases between them.

The rearrangement links TRBV28 to TRBJ2-7; a weak D match, TRBD1 (6 bases). Germline-derived CDR1 and CDR2 are MDHEN and SYDVKM. With 2 bases removed from V and 0 bases from J, the gap between germline ends came to 8 bases. The CDR3 extends over 14 amino acids. The CDR3 loop reads CASSLGQHSYEQYF. In DNA, the CDR3 is TGTGCCAGCAGTTTAGGACAGCACTCCTACGAGCAGTACTTC.

The CDR3 coding sequence is TGTGCCAGCAGTTTCCCAGCGGGGGGTGTTACAGATACGCAGTATTTT. This encodes CASSFPAGGVTDTQYF. The chain has TRBV28 and TRBJ2-3; 9 bases align to TRBD2. This CDR3 has 16 residues. Germline V CDR1 and CDR2: MDHEN, SYDVKM. V was pared by 3 bases and J by 3 bases, with 7 bases of the junction left unmatched.

This clone was observed a single time. J is TRBJ2-1 and V is TRBV5-4; no firm D call. From germline, CDR1 is SGHNT and CDR2 YYREEE (reference sequence). V lost 3 bases to trimming and J lost 4 bases, with 8 bases between them. The CDR3 has 13 amino acids. CDR3 sequence: CASSSTVYNEQFF. DNA of the CDR3: TGTGCCAGCAGCTCTACAGTGTACAATGAGCAGTTCTTC.

The genes are TRBV27 and TRBJ2-2; no reliable D call. The CDR3 consists of 14 residues. Germline V gene sequence: CDR1 MNHEY, CDR2 SMNVEV (reference sequence). V lost 1 base and J 1 base, leaving 4 bases between the germline ends. The CDR3 DNA reads TGTGCCAGCAGTTTATGGAGGAACACCGGGGAGCTGTTTTTT. Protein sequence: CASSLWRNTGELFF.

This clone showed up just once. The chain uses TRBV3-1 (or the pseudogene TRBV3-2) and TRBJ1-2; D uncertain. Germline loops: CDR1 LGHDT, CDR2 YNNKEL (reference sequence). There are 14 residues in the CDR3. V lost 1 base, J lost 4 bases, and 10 bases lay in between. CDR3 nucleotide sequence: TGTGCCAGCAGCCAAGGGGCGGTCTTCTATGGCTACACCTTC. As protein: CASSQGAVFYGYTF.

The chain combines TRBV5-1 with TRBJ2-1; the D gene is possibly TRBD2 (5 bases). There are 13 residues in the CDR3. Deletions cut 0 bases from V and 6 bases from J, with 7 bases between. CDR1 is SGHRS, CDR2 YFSETQ, per germline. CDR3 nucleotide sequence: TGCGCCAGCAGCTTGGGGGGAGTCAATGAGCAGTTCTTC. This translates into CASSLGGVNEQFF.